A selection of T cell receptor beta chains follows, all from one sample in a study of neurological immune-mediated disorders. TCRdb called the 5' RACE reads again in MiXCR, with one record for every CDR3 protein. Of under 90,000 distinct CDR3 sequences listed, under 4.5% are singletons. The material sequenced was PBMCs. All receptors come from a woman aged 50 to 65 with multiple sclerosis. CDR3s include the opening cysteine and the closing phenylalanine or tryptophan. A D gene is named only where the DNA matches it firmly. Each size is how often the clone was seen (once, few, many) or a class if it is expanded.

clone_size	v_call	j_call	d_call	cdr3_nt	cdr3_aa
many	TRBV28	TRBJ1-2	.	TGTGCCAGCAGGATGAAGGACCCCGGGGTGTACTATGGCTACACCTTC	CASRMKDPGVYYGYTF
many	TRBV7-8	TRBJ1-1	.	TGTGCCAGCAGCTTAGCGAGCGGGGGCGCTGAAGCTTTCTTT	CASSLASGGAEAFF
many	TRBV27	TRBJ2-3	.	TGTGCCAGCAGTTTTTGGGCTGGGGGTAGCACAGATACGCAGTATTTT	CASSFWAGGSTDTQYF
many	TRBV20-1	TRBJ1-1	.	TGCAGTGCTCGTTCTCAACGTTGGATTCAAGGTCAGGCTTTCTTT	CSARSQRWIQGQAFF
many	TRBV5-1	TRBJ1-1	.	TGCGCCAGCAGCTGGGCGACAGCTATGAACACTGAAGCTTTCTTT	CASSWATAMNTEAFF
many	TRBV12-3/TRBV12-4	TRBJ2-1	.	TGTGCCAGCAGTTTAGCGAGGTCTGAGTGGGGGCAGTTCTTC	CASSLARSEWGQFF
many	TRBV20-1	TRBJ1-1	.	TGCAGTGCTCCCCGGGGGGACTCGTTCACTGAAGCTTTCTTT	CSAPRGDSFTEAFF
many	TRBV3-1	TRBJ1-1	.	TGTGCCAGCAGCCCCGCGTGGGGGGGGGCCACTGAAGCTTTCTTT	CASSPAWGGATEAFF
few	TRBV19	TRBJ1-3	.	TGTGCCAGTGCGGACTTATCCTCTGGAAACACCATATATTTT	CASADLSSGNTIYF
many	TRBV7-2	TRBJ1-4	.	TGTGCCACCGGACAGTTTAATGAAAAACTGTTTTTT	CATGQFNEKLFF
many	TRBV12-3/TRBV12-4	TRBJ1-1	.	TGTGCCAGCAGTCTAATAGCGAACACTGAAGCTTTCTTT	CASSLIANTEAFF